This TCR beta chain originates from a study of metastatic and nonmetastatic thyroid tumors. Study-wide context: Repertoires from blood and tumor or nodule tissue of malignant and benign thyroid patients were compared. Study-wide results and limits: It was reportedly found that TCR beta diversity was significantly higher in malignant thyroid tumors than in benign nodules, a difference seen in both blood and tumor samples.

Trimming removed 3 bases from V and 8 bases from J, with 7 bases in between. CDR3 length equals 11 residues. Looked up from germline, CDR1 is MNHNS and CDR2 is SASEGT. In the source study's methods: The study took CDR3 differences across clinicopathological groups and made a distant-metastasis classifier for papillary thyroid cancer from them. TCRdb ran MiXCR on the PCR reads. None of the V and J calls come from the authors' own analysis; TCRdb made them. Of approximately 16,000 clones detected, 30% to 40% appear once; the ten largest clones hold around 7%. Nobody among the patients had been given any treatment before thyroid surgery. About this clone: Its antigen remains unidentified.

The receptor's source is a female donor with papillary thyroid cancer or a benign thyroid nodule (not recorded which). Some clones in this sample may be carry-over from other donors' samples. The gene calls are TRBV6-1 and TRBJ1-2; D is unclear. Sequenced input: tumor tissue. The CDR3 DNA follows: TGTGCCAGCAGTGAGGGTTACGGCTACACCTTC. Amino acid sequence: CASSEGYGYTF.